This T cell receptor beta chain was profiled in a study of T cell repertoires in cytomegalovirus infection. TCRdb re-derived calls from the reads in MiXCR, one entry per CDR3 protein. The sample carries about 180,000 distinct CDR3 sequences, around 14% recorded once. This clonotype was seen ten or more times. The target antigen is unknown. Findings and limits, study-wide: Clonotype analysis showed dominance of the ex vivo response by HLA-C-restricted CMV-specific TCR beta clonotypes. The cumulative frequency of public TCR beta families identified carriers of CMV plus the relevant HLA.

CDR1 is SGHTA, CDR2 FQGNSA, per germline. V lost 5 bases and J lost 3; bases outside the gene matches: 10. The CDR3 loop spans 15 amino acids. Source material: PBMCs. The V call is TRBV7-2, the J call TRBJ2-7, with 7 bases that match TRBD1. The sequence was collected from a human donor in good health (CMV status not recorded). Some clones in this sample may be carry-over from other donors' samples. CDR3 bases: TGTGCCAGCAGCCCAGAAACCGGGACAGTCTACGAGCAGTACTTC. Translation gives CASSPETGTVYEQYF.